This TCR beta chain emerged from a study of T-cell memory formation after mild COVID-19. With regard to this clonotype: The antigen is undetermined.

Study-wide findings and caveats: CD8+ contracting clones occupied EMRA, while CD4+ ones occupied mainly CM and EM.

Germline V gives CDR1 SGHAT, CDR2 FQNNGV. Trimming cost V 5 bases and J 4 bases, with 14 bases left between them. CDR3 length: 14 amino acids. TCRdb re-called the 5' RACE reads through MiXCR, storing one row per CDR3 protein. In the table there are tens of thousands of distinct CDR3 sequences, about 7.1% of which are singletons. Material: PBMCs or a T cell subset sorted from them (not recorded which). The chain has TRBV11-2 and TRBJ1-1, with D possibly TRBD1 on 6 matching bases. The clonotype originates from a man between 18 and 35 years old who had mild COVID-19 (a few samples of this study predate the infection). Cell type and time point are not known. This CDR3 reads CASSPHRDGTEAFF. The CDR3 DNA sequence: TGTGCCAGCAGCCCCCACAGGGATGGCACTGAAGCTTTCTTT.